The 3 T cell receptor beta chains given below trace back to one sample, sequenced in a study of blood T cell repertoires in COVID-19 (dated by TCRdb to 2020 to 2021). Receptor amplification or capture employed the immunoSEQ multiplex PCR assay. TCRdb provides this immuneACCESS table in a form limited to in-frame rearrangements. Some clones are lacking; in checked studies, under half of them reflect an unresolved V gene, and why the rest are absent is not known. This sample has about 270,000 clones in its table, and around 86% of those were observed once. The top ten clonotypes cover roughly 8.5% of the sample. Sequencing was carried out using peripheral blood. These receptors came from a man between 35 and 55 years old with active or convalescent COVID-19.

The CDR3, as DNA: TGTGCCAGCAGCTTAACGACGGGGGGCCATGAGCAGTTCTTC. Translated, it gives CASSLTTGGHEQFF. V gene TRBV7-6 combines with J gene TRBJ2-1, with a tentative D call TRBD2 (7 bases). Germline V gives CDR1 SGHVS, CDR2 FNYEAQ. The CDR3 spans 14 residues. The V and J ends lost 2 bases and 8 bases respectively, with 13 bases between them.

The chain uses TRBV6-2 or TRBV6-3 and TRBJ2-5, with D uncertain. This CDR3 has 13 amino acids. From germline, CDR1 is MNHEY and CDR2 SVGEGT. V lost 3 bases and J 4 bases, leaving 9 bases between the germline ends. The CDR3 DNA sequence: TGTGCCAGCAGTTATTTCAGAGGAGAGACCCAGTACTTC. Translation: CASSYFRGETQYF.

V gene TRBV28 combines with J gene TRBJ1-5; D is unresolved. V shed 3 bases and J shed 3 bases, with 6 bases lying between them. Germline CDR1 is MDHEN and CDR2 is SYDVKM. This CDR3 is built from 13 residues. Here the CDR3 DNA reads TGTGCCAGCAGTTTTAAGCCCAATCAGCCCCAGCATTTT. Residues: CASSFKPNQPQHF. The whole variable domain, filled in from reference TRBV28 and TRBJ1-5, reads DVKVTQSSRYLVKRTGEKVFLECVQDMDHENMFWYRQDPGLGLRLIYFSYDVKMKEKGDIPEGYSVSREKKERFSLILESASTNQTSMYLCASSFKPNQPQHFGDGTRLSIL.